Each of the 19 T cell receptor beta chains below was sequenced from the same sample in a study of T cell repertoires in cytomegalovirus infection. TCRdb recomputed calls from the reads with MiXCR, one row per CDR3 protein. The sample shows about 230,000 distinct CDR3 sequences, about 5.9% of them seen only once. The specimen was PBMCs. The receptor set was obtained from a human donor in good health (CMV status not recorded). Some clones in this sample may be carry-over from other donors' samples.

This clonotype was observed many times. Here the CDR3 reads CSVGDRKIGTEAFF. The CDR3 DNA reads TGCAGCGTTGGGGACAGGAAAATAGGGACTGAAGCTTTCTTT. The chain joins TRBV29-1 to TRBJ1-1; 8 nucleotides agree with TRBD1. The CDR3 length is 14 residues. The germline V gene encodes CDR1 SQVTM and CDR2 ANQGSEA. J was trimmed by 5 bases and V by 4 bases; bases with no gene match: 9.

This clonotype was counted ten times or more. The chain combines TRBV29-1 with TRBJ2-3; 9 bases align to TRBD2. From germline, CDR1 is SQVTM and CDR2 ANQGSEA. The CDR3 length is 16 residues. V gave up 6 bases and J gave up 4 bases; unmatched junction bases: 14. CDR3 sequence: CSVLGGGRGGADTQYF. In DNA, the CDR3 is TGCAGCGTACTAGGGGGCGGGCGGGGGGGCGCAGATACGCAGTATTTT.

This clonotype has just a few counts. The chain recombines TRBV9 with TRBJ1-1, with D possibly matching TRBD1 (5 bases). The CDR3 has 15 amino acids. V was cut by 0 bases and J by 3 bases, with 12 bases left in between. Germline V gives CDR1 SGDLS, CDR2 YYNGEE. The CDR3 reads CASSVGGVRDTEAFF. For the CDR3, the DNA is TGTGCCAGCAGCGTAGGAGGGGTACGTGACACTGAAGCTTTCTTT.

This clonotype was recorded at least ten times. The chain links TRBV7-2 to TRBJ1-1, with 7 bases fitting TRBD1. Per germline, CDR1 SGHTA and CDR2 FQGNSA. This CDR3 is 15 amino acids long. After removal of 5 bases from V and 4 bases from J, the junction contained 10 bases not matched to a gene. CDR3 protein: CASSQGVRVRTEAFF. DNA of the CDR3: TGTGCCAGCAGCCAGGGGGTCAGGGTACGCACTGAAGCTTTCTTT.

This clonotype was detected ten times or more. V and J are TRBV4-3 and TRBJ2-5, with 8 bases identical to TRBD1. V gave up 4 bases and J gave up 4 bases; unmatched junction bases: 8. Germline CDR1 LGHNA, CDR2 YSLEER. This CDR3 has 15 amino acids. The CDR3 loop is CASSRSGTGGETQYF. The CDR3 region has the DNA TGCGCCAGCAGCCGCTCGGGCACAGGGGGAGAGACCCAGTACTTC.

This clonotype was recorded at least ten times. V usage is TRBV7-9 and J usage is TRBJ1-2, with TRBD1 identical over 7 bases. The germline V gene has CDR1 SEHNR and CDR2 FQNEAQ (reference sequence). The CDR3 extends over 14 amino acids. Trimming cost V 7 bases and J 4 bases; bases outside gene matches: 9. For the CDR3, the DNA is TGTGCCAGCACTCCAGGGGGGGCCTTCTATGGCTACACCTTC. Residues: CASTPGGAFYGYTF.

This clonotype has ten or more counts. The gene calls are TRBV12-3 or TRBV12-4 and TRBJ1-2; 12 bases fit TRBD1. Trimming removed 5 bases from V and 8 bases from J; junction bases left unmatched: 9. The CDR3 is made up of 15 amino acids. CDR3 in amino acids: CASSLPGQGARGYTF. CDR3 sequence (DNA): TGTGCCAGCAGTCTTCCGGGACAGGGGGCGAGGGGCTACACCTTC.

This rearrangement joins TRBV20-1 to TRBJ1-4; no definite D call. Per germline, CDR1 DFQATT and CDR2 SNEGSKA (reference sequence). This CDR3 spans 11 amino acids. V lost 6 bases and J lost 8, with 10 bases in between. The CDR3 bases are TGCAGTGCCGCAAGAGGGGAAAAACTGTTTTTT. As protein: CSAARGEKLFF.

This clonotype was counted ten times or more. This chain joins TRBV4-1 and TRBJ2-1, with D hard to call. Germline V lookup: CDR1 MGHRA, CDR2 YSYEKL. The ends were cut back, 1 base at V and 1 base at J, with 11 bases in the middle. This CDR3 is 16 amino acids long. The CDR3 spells CASSQADLFSYNEQFF. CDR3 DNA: TGCGCCAGCAGCCAAGCAGACCTCTTTTCCTACAATGAGCAGTTCTTC.

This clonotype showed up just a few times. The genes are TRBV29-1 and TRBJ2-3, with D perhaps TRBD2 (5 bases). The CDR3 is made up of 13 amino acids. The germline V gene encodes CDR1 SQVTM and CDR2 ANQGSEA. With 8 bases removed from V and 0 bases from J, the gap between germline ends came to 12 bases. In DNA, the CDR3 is TGCAGCCTTAGACGGGGAAGCACAGATACGCAGTATTTT. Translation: CSLRRGSTDTQYF.

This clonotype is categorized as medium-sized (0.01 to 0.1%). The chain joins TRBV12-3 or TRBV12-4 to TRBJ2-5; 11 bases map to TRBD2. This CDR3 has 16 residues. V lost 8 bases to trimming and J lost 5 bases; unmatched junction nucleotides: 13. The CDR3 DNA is TGTGCCAGCTTCCCGGGACTAGCGGCACCAAGGGAGACCCAGTACTTC. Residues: CASFPGLAAPRETQYF.

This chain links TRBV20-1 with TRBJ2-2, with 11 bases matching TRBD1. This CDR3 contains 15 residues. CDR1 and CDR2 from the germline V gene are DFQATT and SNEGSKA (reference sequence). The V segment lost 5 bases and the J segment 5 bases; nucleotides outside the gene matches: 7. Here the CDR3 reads CSARTGGAGTGELFF. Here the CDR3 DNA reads TGCAGTGCTCGGACAGGGGGCGCGGGTACCGGGGAGCTGTTTTTT.

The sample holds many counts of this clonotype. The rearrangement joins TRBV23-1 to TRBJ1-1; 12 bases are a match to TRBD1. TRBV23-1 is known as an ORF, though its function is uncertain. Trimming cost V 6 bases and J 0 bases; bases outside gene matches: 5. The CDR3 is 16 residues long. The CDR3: CASSPGQGALNTEAFF. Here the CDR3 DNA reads TGCGCCAGCAGCCCGGGACAGGGGGCGTTGAACACTGAAGCTTTCTTT.

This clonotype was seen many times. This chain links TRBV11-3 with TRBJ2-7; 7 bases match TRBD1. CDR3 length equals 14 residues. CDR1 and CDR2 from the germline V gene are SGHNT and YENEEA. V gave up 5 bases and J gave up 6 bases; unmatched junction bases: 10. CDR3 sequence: CASSPRQGKGEQYF. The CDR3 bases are TGTGCCAGCAGCCCCCGACAGGGAAAAGGCGAGCAGTACTTC.

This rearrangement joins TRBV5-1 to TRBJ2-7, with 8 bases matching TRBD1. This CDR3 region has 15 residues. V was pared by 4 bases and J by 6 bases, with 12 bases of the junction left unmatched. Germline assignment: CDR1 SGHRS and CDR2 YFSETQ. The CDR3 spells CASSLSGQGHSEQYF. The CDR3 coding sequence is TGCGCCAGCAGCCTATCAGGACAGGGCCACTCCGAGCAGTACTTC.

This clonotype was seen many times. Here the CDR3 reads CASSQAGRSMGSPLHF. The CDR3 DNA is TGCGCCAGCAGCCAAGCCGGCCGGAGTATGGGTTCACCCCTCCACTTT. V gene TRBV4-1 combines with J gene TRBJ1-6, with no clear D. Germline-derived CDR1 and CDR2 are MGHRA and YSYEKL. V lost 1 base to trimming and J lost 9 bases, with 16 bases between them. This CDR3 region has 16 residues.

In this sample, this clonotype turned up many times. CDR3 coding DNA: TGTGCCAGCAGCCCAATTCCGAGCCCCACAGATACGCAGTATTTT. Protein product: CASSPIPSPTDTQYF. The genes are TRBV7-2 and TRBJ2-3, with no clear D. This CDR3 spans 15 amino acids. Trimming took off 5 bases at V and 2 bases at J, with 14 bases between the two ends. The germline V gene encodes CDR1 SGHTA and CDR2 FQGNSA.

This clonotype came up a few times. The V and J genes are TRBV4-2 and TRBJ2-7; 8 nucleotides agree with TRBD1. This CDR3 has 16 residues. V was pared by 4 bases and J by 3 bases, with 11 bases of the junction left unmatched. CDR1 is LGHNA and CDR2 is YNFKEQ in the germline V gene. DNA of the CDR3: TGTGCCAGCAGCCCCGTAGGTGGACAGGGCATCTACGAGCAGTACTTC. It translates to CASSPVGGQGIYEQYF.

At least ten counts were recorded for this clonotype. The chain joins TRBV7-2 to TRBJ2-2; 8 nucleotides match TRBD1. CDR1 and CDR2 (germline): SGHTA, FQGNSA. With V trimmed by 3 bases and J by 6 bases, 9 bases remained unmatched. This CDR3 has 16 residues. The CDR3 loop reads CASSFQGAPIPGELFF. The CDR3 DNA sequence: TGTGCCAGCAGCTTCCAGGGGGCTCCCATTCCCGGGGAGCTGTTTTTT.